This TCR beta chain emerged from a study of T cell responses to AZD1222 COVID-19 vaccine. The table came from immunoSEQ multiplex PCR; TCRdb's copy has only in-frame clones and leaves some out. The sample consists of 150,000 to 180,000 clones, over 85% of them appearing once. This CDR3 is 14 amino acids long. Between the trimmed V and J ends, which lost 2 bases and 3 bases, there was a span of 8 bases. Germline loops: CDR1 KGHSH, CDR2 LQKENI. This TCR came from an adult in good health. Sequenced material: peripheral blood, taken on day 0 of AZD1222 vaccination. The chain employs TRBV18 and TRBJ1-3; D gene uncertain. Here the CDR3 reads CASSPEGGGNTIYF. CDR3 sequence (DNA): TGTGCCAGCTCACCAGAGGGAGGTGGAAACACCATATATTTT.